This T cell receptor (beta chain) derives from a study of early T cells in non-severe SARS-CoV-2 infection. The overall study: Sequencing used unsorted whole-blood bulk RNA, so chains lack pairing.

Unique molecular identifiers (one per individual cDNA molecule) were attached. TCRdb reprocessed the 5' RACE reads via MiXCR and lists one record per CDR3 protein. Of about 64,000 distinct CDR3 sequences listed, roughly 14% are singletons. To note about this clonotype: Antigen specificity is unknown.

Germline CDR1 MGHRA, CDR2 YSYEKL. The CDR3 is 15 amino acids. Germline trimming cut 0 bases from V and 4 bases from J; bases unmatched to any gene: 4. Findings of the study overall: VDJdb matching favored anti-spike CD8 responses, missing private and CD4 specificities.

The chain joins TRBV4-1 to TRBJ2-3, with 7 bases aligning to TRBD2. The sequencing input was whole blood. This sequence was found in an adult who was a healthcare worker with PCR-confirmed SARS-CoV-2 infection or an uninfected control (not recorded which). This chain's CDR3 is CASSQDDAGADTQYF. The DNA of the CDR3 is TGCGCCAGCAGCCAAGATGATGCGGGGGCAGATACGCAGTATTTT.